Here is one T cell receptor beta chain with its context. This clonotype was counted many times. Its antigen is currently not known. Base qualities were left out, and no much larger clone turns up one base away. The data derive from a study of T cell repertoires in cytomegalovirus infection (dated 2019 in TCRdb). About the study as a whole: Donor HLA type was relevant to the analysis, because carriage of CMV infection together with the matching HLA type was indicated by public TCR beta signatures. The investigation overall reported the following: The ex vivo response was dominated by HLA-C-restricted CMV-specific TCR beta clonotypes, which also provided the single most frequent clonotype in two of eight donors. Carriers of CMV infection plus the relevant HLA type were discriminated by the cumulative frequency of public TCR beta family members in the study cohort and in an independent approximately 360-donor cohort.

The run used an Illumina HiSeq 1500. TCRdb reprocessing: public reads trimmed at Q25 with fastp, clones called with MiXCR, in-frame beta chains kept. CDR3 protein sequences are deduplicated, and each keeps its most common genes and DNA. This sample is represented by hundreds of thousands of distinct CDR3 sequences; around 6.2% of them were singletons. Jointly, the top ten make up 5.5% to 8% of the sample. The TCR was taken from a human donor in good health (CMV status not recorded). Some clones in this sample may be carry-over from other donors' samples. Sequenced input: PBMCs.

The nucleotide sequence reads TGTGCCAGCAGCTTAATGGTGAACACTGAAGCTTTCTTT. It translates as CASSLMVNTEAFF. The V gene is TRBV11-3 and the J gene is TRBJ1-1, with no reliable assignment of the D segment. V is clipped by 2 bases and J by 0 bases, and the sequence between their germline boundaries is 4 bases long. CDR1 SGHNT and CDR2 YENEEA are derived from the germline V gene. The CDR3 spans 13 residues, from the cysteine through the phenylalanine. Only CDR3 DNA is held: 39 bases, read in frame from base 1.